These 29 T cell receptor beta chains were all obtained from the same sample, sequenced in a study of T cells after yellow fever vaccination. Using its own MiXCR run on the 5' RACE reads, TCRdb lists one record per CDR3 protein. The data hold under 55,000 distinct CDR3 sequences, with about 6.8% observed a single time. Sequences were derived from CD8+ T cells not binding an NS4B(214-222) dextramer, sorted from PBMCs, sampled 45 days after the yellow fever booster vaccination. The source of these receptors is a man aged 30 to 39 who received the YFV17D yellow fever vaccine.

This clonotype was found many times. This chain uses TRBV7-3 with TRBJ2-2; D is unclear. V lost 0 bases to trimming and J lost 6 bases, with 5 bases between them. Germline CDR1 is SGHTA and CDR2 is FQGTGA. The CDR3 sequence is 13 residues long. The CDR3 spells CASSLTGPGELFF. CDR3 in DNA: TGTGCCAGCAGCTTAACTGGACCCGGGGAGCTGTTTTTT. Looking up the rest from reference TRBV7-3 and TRBJ2-2 gives the full variable domain: GAGVSQTPSNKVTEKGKYVELRCDPISGHTALYWYRQSLGQGPEFLIYFQGTGAADDSGLPNDRFFAVRPEGSVSTLKIQRTERGDSAVYLCASSLTGPGELFFGEGSRLTVL.

The table lists this clonotype with many counts. The chain uses TRBV29-1 and TRBJ2-3, with D hard to call. The CDR3 extends over 12 amino acids. In germline, CDR1 is SQVTM, CDR2 ANQGSEA. V dropped 6 bases and J dropped 2 bases, with 9 bases sitting between them. CDR3 DNA sequence: TGCAGCGTCTCCGAATACACAGATACGCAGTATTTT. This gives the protein CSVSEYTDTQYF.

This clonotype has ten or more counts. This CDR3 is CASSYGRNTEAFF. DNA for the CDR3: TGTGCCAGCAGTTATGGCCGGAACACTGAAGCTTTCTTT. The V and J genes are TRBV6-5 and TRBJ1-1; D uncertain. The ends were cut back, 3 bases at V and 1 base at J, with 6 bases in the middle. Germline V gene sequence: CDR1 MNHEY, CDR2 SVGAGI. The CDR3 has 13 residues.

This clonotype was detected many times. This rearrangement joins TRBV21-1 to TRBJ2-7. TRBV21-1 has pseudogene status. The CDR3 has 14 residues. The chain's CDR3 is CASSSRTVAYEQYF. CDR3 in DNA: TGTGCCAGCAGCAGCCGGACGGTGGCCTACGAGCAGTACTTC.

This clonotype was detected a few times. The V gene is TRBV11-2, the J gene TRBJ1-2; D not resolved. V gave up 6 bases and J gave up 1 base, with 3 bases separating them. The CDR3 length is 11 residues. The germline V gene has CDR1 SGHAT and CDR2 FQNNGV. In DNA form, the CDR3 reads TGTGCCAGCAGAGTTAACTATGGCTACACCTTC. Amino acid sequence: CASRVNYGYTF.

Many counts were recorded for this clonotype. V and J are TRBV9 and TRBJ2-1; D possibly matches TRBD1 or TRBD2 (5 bases each). Germline-derived CDR1 and CDR2 are SGDLS and YYNGEE. Trimming removed 4 bases from V and 8 bases from J, with 19 bases in between. This CDR3 spans 15 amino acids. The CDR3 sequence: CASSPGAFRAHEQFF. The DNA for the CDR3 is TGTGCCAGCAGCCCCGGGGCTTTTAGGGCGCATGAGCAGTTCTTC.

This clonotype occurred many times. The rearrangement links TRBV7-9 to TRBJ2-2; D call uncertain. V lost 5 bases, J lost 0 bases, and 7 bases lay in between. CDR1 is SEHNR, CDR2 FQNEAQ, per germline (reference sequence). CDR3 size: 14 residues. The CDR3 DNA sequence: TGTGCCAGCAGCCCAGTCGCGAACACCGGGGAGCTGTTTTTT. Amino acids: CASSPVANTGELFF.

This clonotype was seen repeatedly, ten times or more. The gene calls are TRBV5-6 and TRBJ2-1; tentative D call: TRBD2 (6 bases). V was cut by 4 bases and J by 4 bases, with 18 bases left in between. Per germline, CDR1 SGHDT and CDR2 YYEEEE. This CDR3 spans 16 amino acids. This CDR3 reads CASSPMEGPRYNEQFF. CDR3 nucleotides: TGTGCCAGCAGCCCGATGGAGGGGCCACGATACAATGAGCAGTTCTTC.

The sample holds many counts of this clonotype. The chain couples TRBV5-5 to TRBJ2-7; perhaps TRBD2 as D (6 bases). The CDR3 is 14 residues long. Germline V gene lookup returns CDR1 SGHKS and CDR2 YYEKEE (reference sequence). Trimming removed 6 bases from V and 3 bases from J, with 16 bases in between. CDR3 coding DNA: TGTGCCAGCACCCCTGGGGGAGGTGACTACGAGCAGTACTTC. Translated: CASTPGGGDYEQYF.

This clonotype occurred many times. This chain uses TRBV24-1 with TRBJ1-5, with D uncertain. With 1 base removed from V and 6 bases from J, the gap between germline ends came to 3 bases. The CDR3 spans 12 residues. The germline gives CDR1 KGHDR, CDR2 SFDVKD. The CDR3 spells CATSDFGQPQHF. As DNA, the CDR3 is TGTGCCACCAGTGATTTTGGTCAGCCCCAGCATTTT.

There are many counts of this clonotype. V gene TRBV6-5 combines with J gene TRBJ2-5; D remains ambiguous. The CDR3 is 14 residues long. Germline V gene data show CDR1 as MNHEY and CDR2 as SVGAGI. V was shortened by 0 bases and J by 3 bases, with 8 bases between the two germline ends. This chain's CDR3 is CASSYSGTKETQYF. The CDR3 DNA reads TGTGCCAGCAGTTACTCTGGCACGAAAGAGACCCAGTACTTC.

This clonotype was observed a handful of times. The J gene is TRBJ1-2, the V gene TRBV7-2, with TRBD1 matching 8 bases. The trim removed 5 bases at V and 4 bases at J, leaving 9 bases unmatched. The germline V gene encodes CDR1 SGHTA and CDR2 FQGNSA. CDR3 length equals 15 residues. CDR3 loop: CASSPPGTGGYGYTF. The CDR3 nucleotides read TGTGCCAGCAGCCCCCCGGGGACAGGAGGCTATGGCTACACCTTC.

This clonotype appeared many times. This sequence joins TRBV19 and TRBJ2-7, with no clear D. In germline, CDR1 is LNHDA, CDR2 SQIVND (reference sequence). This CDR3 contains 14 residues. V gave up 5 bases and J gave up 3 bases, with 14 bases separating them. This CDR3 reads CASSPLWGGYEQYF. The CDR3 nucleotides are TGTGCCAGTAGTCCGTTGTGGGGTGGCTACGAGCAGTACTTC.

This clonotype came up many times. The J gene is TRBJ2-5, the V gene TRBV3-1, with TRBD1 matching over 9 bases. Germline trimming cut 4 bases from V and 3 bases from J; bases unmatched to any gene: 6. This CDR3 has 15 amino acids. Germline CDR1 is LGHDT and CDR2 is YNNKEL (reference sequence). The chain's CDR3 is CASSRPGQGKETQYF. The CDR3 DNA reads TGTGCCAGCAGCCGACCGGGACAGGGAAAAGAGACCCAGTACTTC.

The sample holds many counts of this clonotype. The gene calls are TRBV7-2 and TRBJ2-7, with TRBD2 as a possible D gene (6 bases). The CDR3 is 15 residues long. Germline CDR1 and CDR2: SGHTA and FQGNSA. Trimming cost V 5 bases and J 3 bases, with 17 bases left between them. DNA for the CDR3: TGTGCCAGCAGCGGGGGGTCTAGCGCGGACTACGAGCAGTACTTC. Its protein is CASSGGSSADYEQYF.

This clonotype has at least ten counts. The V gene is TRBV12-3 or TRBV12-4, the J gene TRBJ2-1; 7 bases are shared with TRBD2. The CDR3 totals 13 residues. V lost 7 bases, J lost 10 bases, and 10 bases stayed unmatched. Here the CDR3 DNA reads TGTGCCAGCACTATTCGGGGGGAAGGAGAGCAGTTCTTC. Its translation is CASTIRGEGEQFF.

Ten or more counts support this clonotype. The rearrangement links TRBV7-9 to TRBJ2-5, with D perhaps TRBD1 (5 bases). The CDR3 covers 15 residues. Trimming left V 6 bases short and J 2 bases short, with 16 bases between. The germline CDR1 and CDR2 sequences are SEHNR and FQNEAQ (reference sequence). The CDR3 here is CASSPYLDTQETQYF. In DNA form, the CDR3 reads TGTGCCAGCAGTCCTTACCTGGACACGCAAGAGACCCAGTACTTC.

This clonotype was counted at least ten times. The chain employs TRBV11-2 and TRBJ2-7; 14 positions agree with TRBD2. The CDR3 sequence is 17 residues long. After removal of 4 bases from V and 5 bases from J, the junction contained 10 bases not matched to a gene. Germline V lookup: CDR1 SGHAT, CDR2 FQNNGV. The chain's CDR3 is CASSSNFGTSGSDEQYF. CDR3 nucleotides: TGTGCCAGCAGCTCTAACTTTGGGACTAGCGGGAGCGACGAGCAGTACTTC.

This clonotype was seen a few times. V and J are TRBV3-1 and TRBJ2-3; 9 positions match TRBD1. The CDR3 extends over 15 amino acids. V gave up 2 bases and J gave up 4 bases; unmatched junction bases: 4. CDR1 is LGHDT and CDR2 is YNNKEL in the germline V gene (reference sequence). The CDR3 nucleotides read TGTGCCAGCAGCCAAACAGGGGGCTGGGCAGATACGCAGTATTTT. Its translation: CASSQTGGWADTQYF.

The table lists this clonotype with many counts. The rearrangement links TRBV29-1 to TRBJ1-2; no definite D call. V was cut by 6 bases and J by 3 bases, with 8 bases left in between. The CDR3 sequence is 11 residues long. Germline V lookup: CDR1 SQVTM, CDR2 ANQGSEA. CDR3 loop: CSVNRDYGYTF. The CDR3 nucleotides are TGCAGCGTCAACAGAGACTATGGCTACACCTTC. Drawing the rest from reference TRBV29-1 and TRBJ1-2, the complete variable domain is SAVISQKPSRDICQRGTSLTIQCQVDSQVTMMFWYRQQPGQSLTLIATANQGSEATYESGFVIDKFPISRPNLTFSTLTVSNMSPEDSSIYLCSVNRDYGYTFGSGTRLTVV.

The chain couples TRBV10-1 to TRBJ2-2; TRBD2 agrees at 9 bases. CDR1 is WNHNN, CDR2 SYGVQD, per germline (reference sequence). This CDR3 region has 15 residues. Trimming cost V 4 bases and J 5 bases; bases outside gene matches: 5. In DNA, the CDR3 is TGCGCCAGCAGTGGGGGTCTAGCGGGAACCGGGGAGCTGTTTTTT. It is translated as CASSGGLAGTGELFF.

This clonotype was detected many times. This chain links TRBV7-2 with TRBJ2-7; 8 nucleotides agree with TRBD1. The V and J ends lost 5 bases and 4 bases, in that order; junction bases with no gene match: 13. Per germline, CDR1 SGHTA and CDR2 FQGNSA. CDR3 length: 16 residues. The CDR3 DNA sequence: TGTGCCAGCAGCCGATTTGCTGGGACAGGCGAATACGAGCAGTACTTC. Protein: CASSRFAGTGEYEQYF.

This clonotype was seen at least ten times. The J gene is TRBJ2-7, the V gene TRBV12-3 or TRBV12-4, with 8 bases identical to TRBD1. The CDR3 sequence is 15 residues long. The J segment lost 4 bases and the V segment lost 4 bases, leaving 9 bases of the junction unmatched. The CDR3 region is CASSSPGTGVYEQYF. The CDR3 DNA sequence: TGTGCCAGCAGTTCCCCCGGGACAGGAGTTTACGAGCAGTACTTC.

This clonotype was counted many times. The chain joins TRBV27 to TRBJ2-7; 9 bases fit TRBD1. This CDR3 contains 14 residues. The V gene end was trimmed by 1 base and the J gene end by 6 bases; junction bases not matched to a gene: 4. Per the germline V gene, CDR1 is MNHEY and CDR2 is SMNVEV (reference sequence). CDR3 amino acids: CASSLYGTGLEQYF. DNA of the CDR3: TGTGCCAGCAGTTTATATGGGACAGGGCTCGAGCAGTACTTC.

This clonotype appeared many times. The V and J genes are TRBV6-5 and TRBJ2-7; 7 bases map to TRBD1. Germline V gives CDR1 MNHEY, CDR2 SVGAGI. Trimming cost V 2 bases and J 4 bases; bases outside gene matches: 5. CDR3 length equals 14 residues. The CDR3 nucleotides read TGTGCCAGCAGTTACGGTGGGACAGTATACGAGCAGTACTTC. Translating it yields CASSYGGTVYEQYF.

This clonotype was recorded many times. This chain connects TRBV23-1 to TRBJ2-2; D remains unclear. TRBV23-1 is identified as an open reading frame with a role that is uncertain. V gave up 7 bases and J gave up 3 bases, with 12 bases separating them. This CDR3 has 14 amino acids. In nucleotides, the CDR3 is TGCGCCAGCATCTTTCAGTCAGACACCGGGGAGCTGTTTTTT. It translates to CASIFQSDTGELFF.

In its sample, this clonotype was seen many times. V is TRBV11-2 and J is TRBJ2-7, with 7 bases that match TRBD1. The germline CDR1 and CDR2 sequences are SGHAT and FQNNGV. Trimming cost V 5 bases and J 5 bases; bases outside gene matches: 18. This CDR3 region has 17 residues. In nucleotides, the CDR3 is TGTGCCAGCAGCAGGCCACCTCGGAGACAGGGATGGGACGAGCAGTACTTC. Amino acid sequence: CASSRPPRRQGWDEQYF.

V usage is TRBV5-6 and J usage is TRBJ2-7; D not resolved. The CDR3 consists of 13 residues. V gave up 5 bases and J gave up 0 bases, with 9 bases separating them. Germline V CDR1 and CDR2: SGHDT, YYEEEE. The CDR3 DNA follows: TGTGCCAGCAGACCGGTGGGCTCCTACGAGCAGTACTTC. Amino acid sequence: CASRPVGSYEQYF.

This clonotype occurred many times. The chain is built from TRBV27 and TRBJ1-4; D ambiguous. In germline, CDR1 is MNHEY, CDR2 SMNVEV (reference sequence). Trimming cost V 5 bases and J 5 bases, with 15 bases left between them. The CDR3 is made up of 15 amino acids. The CDR3 loop reads CASSPYTVGNEKLFF. DNA for the CDR3: TGTGCCAGCAGTCCATACACGGTCGGGAATGAAAAACTGTTTTTT.